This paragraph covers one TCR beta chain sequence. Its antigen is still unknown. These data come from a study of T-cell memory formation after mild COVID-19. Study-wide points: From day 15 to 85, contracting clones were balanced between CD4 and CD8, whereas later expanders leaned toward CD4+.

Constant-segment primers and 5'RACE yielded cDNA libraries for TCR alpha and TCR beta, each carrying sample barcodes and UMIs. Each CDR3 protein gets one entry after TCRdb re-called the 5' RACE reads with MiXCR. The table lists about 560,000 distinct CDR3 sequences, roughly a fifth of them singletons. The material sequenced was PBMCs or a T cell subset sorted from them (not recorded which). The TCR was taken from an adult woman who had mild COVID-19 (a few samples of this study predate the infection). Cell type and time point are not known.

In DNA form, the CDR3 reads TGTGCCAGCAGCTTTGGTGTAGACATTCAGTACTTC. Translating gives CASSFGVDIQYF. The J gene is TRBJ2-4, the V gene TRBV13; D call uncertain. Per germline, CDR1 PRHDT and CDR2 FYEKMQ (reference sequence). The CDR3 consists of 12 residues. The V end was cut by 3 bases, the J end by 8 bases, with 8 bases between.